This T cell receptor (beta chain) derives from a study of blood T cell repertoires in COVID-19. The CDR3 spans 16 residues. V dropped 5 bases and J dropped 2; count of bases not matched to a gene: 8. Germline assignment: CDR1 SNHLY and CDR2 FYNNEI. Participants, about 18 to 95 years old, spanned around 25 US areas. Cohorts were determined from participant-reported clinical history. Per the original data handling: Amplification of reference gene primers was used by the study to estimate nucleated cell counts. Only in-frame clones appear in the TCRdb table, and some are missing; sequencing was by immunoSEQ multiplex PCR. The DNA gave D and trimming, while V, J and clone size come from that table. The sample has roughly 420,000 clones; around 89% are singletons. A single count supports this clone.

The sample comprised PBMCs or T cells enriched from blood (not recorded which). This clonotype was obtained from a woman aged 25 to 39 with acute COVID-19. This chain connects TRBV2 to TRBJ2-2; 7 nucleotides match TRBD2. In DNA, the CDR3 is TGTGCCAGCAGTCAAGGCCCGGGGGGTAACACCGGGGAGCTGTTTTTT. Protein product: CASSQGPGGNTGELFF.